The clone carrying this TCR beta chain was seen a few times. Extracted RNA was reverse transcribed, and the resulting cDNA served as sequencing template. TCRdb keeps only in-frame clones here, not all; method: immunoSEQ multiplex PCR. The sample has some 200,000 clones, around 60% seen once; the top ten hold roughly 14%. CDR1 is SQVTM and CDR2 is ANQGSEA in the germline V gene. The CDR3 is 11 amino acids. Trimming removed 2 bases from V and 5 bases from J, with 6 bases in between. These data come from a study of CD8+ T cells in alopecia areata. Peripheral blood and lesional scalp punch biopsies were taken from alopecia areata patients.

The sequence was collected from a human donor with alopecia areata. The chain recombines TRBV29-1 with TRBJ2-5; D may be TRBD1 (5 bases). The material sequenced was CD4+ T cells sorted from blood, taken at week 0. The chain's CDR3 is CSVEKGETQYF. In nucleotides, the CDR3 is TGCAGCGTTGAAAAGGGGGAGACCCAGTACTTC.